What follows is one TCR beta chain and its context. The sample originates from a study of tumor-infiltrating lymphocytes in localized non-small cell lung cancer. The CDR3 covers 16 residues. CDR1 and CDR2 from the germline V gene are SQVTM and ANQGSEA. Data came from immunoSEQ multiplex PCR; TCRdb stores just in-frame clones and leaves some out. The data hold roughly 15,000 clones, with roughly 75% observed a single time. The TCR originated in a human donor with non-small cell lung cancer. Source material: lung tumor tissue. The chain couples TRBV29-1 to TRBJ2-1; D is perhaps TRBD2 (6 bases). The CDR3 here is CRSWFVGLDLYNEQFF. In DNA, the CDR3 is TGCAGATCCTGGTTCGTGGGACTCGACCTCTACAATGAGCAGTTCTTC.